The rows below give T cell receptor beta chains drawn from one sample of a study of blood T cell repertoires in COVID-19. Profiling relied on immunoSEQ multiplex PCR, and the TCRdb table lists in-frame clones only, not all of them. The data contain about 230,000 clones, roughly 81% of them singletons. Material: peripheral blood. Receptors were obtained from a man aged 35-49 years with acute or convalescent COVID-19. Both conserved end residues are part of each CDR3. D genes are given only for firm matches. Clone size is not always given. Where it is, it says once, few, many or a class for expanded clones.

d_gene | abundance | j_gene | v_gene | CDR3nt | CDR3aa
- | once | TRBJ2-6 | TRBV18 | TGTGCCAGCTCATTATCTGGGGCCAACGTCCTGACTTTC | CASSLSGANVLTF
TRBD1 | few | TRBJ2-2 | TRBV5-1 | TGCGCCAGCAGCTCGGACAGGGGAGGAACCGGGGAGCTGTTTTTT | CASSSDRGGTGELFF
TRBD1 | - | TRBJ1-1 | TRBV10-3 | TGTGCCATCAGCCAAGGACAGGGGAACACTGAAGCTTTCTTT | CAISQGQGNTEAFF
- | - | TRBJ2-1 | TRBV15 | TGTGCCACCAGCAGAGATCGTGAGCAGTTCTTC | CATSRDREQFF
TRBD1 | - | TRBJ2-7 | TRBV9 | TGTGCCAGCAGCGCGCTAGGGACAGGGAGCTCCTACGAGCAGTACTTC | CASSALGTGSSYEQYF
TRBD1 | - | TRBJ1-3 | TRBV30 | TGTGCCTGGGGACCGGGACAGGGAGAAAACACCATATATTTT | CAWGPGQGENTIYF
TRBD2 | - | TRBJ2-3 | TRBV7-2 | TGTGCCAGCAGCGTAAGCGGGGGGGCTAGCACAGATACGCAGTATTTT | CASSVSGGASTDTQYF
TRBD1 | - | TRBJ1-1 | TRBV7-9 | TGTGCCAGCAGCCTAACCGGGACAGGGAACACTGAAGCTTTCTTT | CASSLTGTGNTEAFF
- | - | TRBJ1-6 | TRBV28 | TGTGCCAGCAGGGCAGGTCAGCCACTCTTACCACCCCTCCACTTT | CASRAGQPLLPPLHF
TRBD1 | - | TRBJ2-7 | TRBV10-3 | TGTGCCATCAGTGATAACAGGGGTATTTACGAGCAGTACTTC | CAISDNRGIYEQYF
TRBD1 | - | TRBJ2-5 | TRBV19 | TGTGCCAGTAGGCCGAAAGGGACAGGCGAGACCCAGTACTTC | CASRPKGTGETQYF
- | few | TRBJ1-6 | TRBV19 | TGTGCCAGTAGTCAGTTCAGTTCACCCCTCCACTTT | CASSQFSSPLHF
- | - | TRBJ2-1 | TRBV5-6 | TGTGCCAGCAGCTTGGCCGCGGGGAATGAGCAGTTCTTC | CASSLAAGNEQFF
TRBD2 | - | TRBJ2-3 | TRBV27 | TGTGCCAGCCTCCAGGCGGGGGGGCCGATAGATACGCAGTATTTT | CASLQAGGPIDTQYF
- | - | TRBJ1-5 | TRBV18 | TGTGCCAGCTCACCATCTTTTAGCAATCAGCCCCAGCATTTT | CASSPSFSNQPQHF
TRBD2 | - | TRBJ2-1 | TRBV11-2 | TGTGCCAGCAGCACCCGAGGAGCGGGGTCCTACAATGAGCAGTTCTTC | CASSTRGAGSYNEQFF
- | - | TRBJ1-3 | TRBV9 | TGTGCCAGCAGCGGAGGTGGAAACACCATATATTTT | CASSGGGNTIYF
- | - | TRBJ1-1 | TRBV28 | TGTGCCAGCAGTTGGCGGCCGATGAACACTGAAGCTTTCTTT | CASSWRPMNTEAFF
TRBD1 | - | TRBJ1-5 | TRBV19 | TGTGCCAGTAGTATCGGATCCGGGACAGGCAGCAATCAGCCCCAGCATTTT | CASSIGSGTGSNQPQHF
- | - | TRBJ2-7 | TRBV7-9 | TGTGCCAGCAGCCTCCCTACGCCCAGGTACGAGCAGTACTTC | CASSLPTPRYEQYF
- | - | TRBJ1-6 | TRBV13 | TGTGCCAGCAGCGAGCAGCGGGATTTTAATTCACCCCTCCACTTT | CASSEQRDFNSPLHF
- | - | TRBJ1-1 | TRBV6-5 | TGTGCCACCCAGACAGACACTATTATCGGGGCTTTCTTT | CATQTDTIIGAFF